The clone carrying this T cell receptor (beta chain) came up many times. A universal primer site was incorporated via template switching, and the cDNA contained unique molecular identifiers. Via MiXCR, TCRdb re-called the 5' RACE reads, giving one row per CDR3 protein. The repertoire has about 260,000 distinct CDR3 sequences, about 7.3% of them found once; the top ten carry around 3.4%. This entry is derived from a study of identical twins. J was trimmed by 0 bases and V by 6 bases; bases with no gene match: 10. The CDR3 has 16 residues. These data were likewise used in another study, on yellow fever vaccine responses in identical twins. That paper adds: The authors reported partly convergent, partly personalized vaccine responses in identical twins.

The specimen sequenced was memory (CD45RO+) T cells sorted from blood. The chain uses TRBV12-3 or TRBV12-4 and TRBJ2-7; 8 bases map to TRBD2. This clonotype was obtained from a woman between 18 and 29 years old in good health. CDR3 sequence: CASSRTAGESSYEQYF. As DNA, the CDR3 is TGTGCCAGCAGCCGAACAGCGGGAGAGAGCTCCTACGAGCAGTACTTC.